The next 2 T cell receptor beta chains were all read from a single sample in a study of blood T cell repertoires in COVID-19. Assay used: immunoSEQ multiplex PCR; TCRdb lists only in-frame clones, some missing. The data contain about 98,000 clones, over 70% of them seen just once; the ten biggest clones take up about 11%. The specimen was peripheral blood. The origin of the receptors is a woman of 80 years or more with acute or convalescent COVID-19.

This sequence joins TRBV19 and TRBJ1-5; 11 nucleotides line up with TRBD1. From germline, CDR1 is LNHDA and CDR2 SQIVND (reference sequence). V shed 5 bases and J 2 bases; nucleotides not matched to a gene: 8. The CDR3 has 17 residues. CDR3: CASSGTGGTRGNQPQHF. In nucleotides, the CDR3 is TGTGCCAGTAGTGGGACAGGGGGTACCCGGGGCAATCAGCCCCAGCATTTT.

V and J are TRBV2 and TRBJ1-5; 10 bases align to TRBD1. Germline V gives CDR1 SNHLY, CDR2 FYNNEI. The length of the CDR3 is 13 residues. Trimming cost V 6 bases and J 6 bases; bases outside gene matches: 2. The CDR3 region has the DNA TGTGCCAGCAGGGGACAGGGGCCTCAGCCCCAGCATTTT. Encoded protein: CASRGQGPQPQHF.